This T cell receptor beta chain was profiled in a study of T-cell reconstitution after alpha-beta-depleted transplantation in children. This clonotype was seen repeatedly, ten times or more. The antigen is undetermined. Regarding the study as a whole: Where alpha-beta T cells came from about two months after transplant was reportedly several hundred expanded graft clones.

CDR3 length: 14 amino acids. V lost 1 base, J lost 4 bases, and 4 bases stayed unmatched. Per germline, CDR1 SGHRS and CDR2 YFSETQ. Preparation of the TCRbeta library was carried out with unique molecular identifiers. TCRdb used MiXCR to reprocess the PCR reads, holding one entry per CDR3 protein. The table records approximately 400,000 distinct CDR3 sequences, 15% to 20% of them present only once. The chain combines TRBV5-1 with TRBJ2-5, with TRBD2 matching over 7 bases. The input for sequencing was PBMCs, mostly from graft donor cells, taken 360 days after TCRalphabeta/CD19-depleted stem cell transplant. The source is a boy younger than two who had a stem cell transplant for Wiskott-Aldrich syndrome, so the T cells may come from the graft donor. The CDR3: CASSLTGGGETQYF. In DNA, the CDR3 is TGCGCCAGCAGCTTGACAGGCGGGGGAGAGACCCAGTACTTC.